These 16 T cell receptor beta chains originate from one sample sequenced in a study of siplizumab effects on memory and regulatory T cells. Assay: immunoSEQ multiplex PCR; the TCRdb copy retains only in-frame clones and omits some. The table lists some 100,000 clones, roughly 93% of them singletons, with 5.5% to 7.5% in the top ten. What was sequenced was CD8+ T cells sorted from blood. All receptors come from a human donor in good health.

The chain uses TRBV9 and TRBJ2-3; weak D call: TRBD2 (6 bases). The V and J ends lost 0 bases and 2 bases respectively, with 13 bases between them. The CDR3 loop spans 16 amino acids. Germline CDR1 SGDLS, CDR2 YYNGEE. The CDR3 nucleotides are TGTGCCAGCAGCGTAGCAGGGCGGGAAGCCACAGATACGCAGTATTTT. This gives the protein CASSVAGREATDTQYF.

The rearrangement joins TRBV21-1 to TRBJ1-2; the table assigns TRBD1, which was not confirmed against the DNA. TRBV21-1 is an annotated pseudogene. The CDR3 totals 19 residues. CDR3 sequence (DNA): TGTGCCAGCAGCAAAGAATCGGTGGAGAACAGTGCCCCAAGGGGAGGCTACACCTTC. It codes for CASSKESVENSAPRGGYTF.

The rearrangement uses TRBV7-6 and TRBJ2-7; TRBD2 is a possible D gene (5 bases). With 5 bases removed from V and 9 bases from J, the gap between germline ends came to 14 bases. Germline CDR1 reads SGHVS; CDR2 reads FNYEAQ. The CDR3 runs to 12 residues. In DNA, the CDR3 is TGTGCCAGCAGCCCCGGAGGTGTTGGGCAGTACTTC. Translated: CASSPGGVGQYF.

The genes are TRBV25-1 and TRBJ1-2; D is undetermined. The V end lost 1 base, the J end lost 0 bases, and 9 bases lay between the germline ends. The CDR3 is 15 amino acids. Germline V gene data show CDR1 as MGHDK and CDR2 as SYGVNS. CDR3 in DNA: TGTGCCAGCAGTGAATGGACTACAGCTAACTATGGCTACACCTTC. It specifies CASSEWTTANYGYTF.

The chain carries TRBV4-1 and TRBJ1-1; unclear D gene. The CDR3 contains 15 residues. Looked up from germline, CDR1 is MGHRA and CDR2 is YSYEKL. The V end lost 0 bases, the J end lost 4 bases, and 12 bases lay between the germline ends. The CDR3: CASSQEGRKSTEAFF. The CDR3 DNA follows: TGCGCCAGCAGCCAAGAGGGCAGAAAATCCACTGAAGCTTTCTTT.

J is TRBJ2-5 and V is TRBV2; D not resolved. The CDR3 is made up of 13 amino acids. The germline gives CDR1 SNHLY, CDR2 FYNNEI. V was pared by 8 bases and J by 3 bases, with 13 bases between. The DNA of the CDR3 is TGTGCCAGCCTGGGCCGAGATAAAGAGACCCAGTACTTC. Amino acids: CASLGRDKETQYF. Full variable domain (rest looked up from reference TRBV2 and TRBJ2-5): EPEVTQTPSHQVTQMGQEVILRCVPISNHLYFYWYRQILGQKVEFLVSFYNNEISEKSEIFDDQFSVERPDGSNFTLKIRSTKLEDSAMYFCASLGRDKETQYFGPGTRLLVL.

This chain joins TRBV12-5 and TRBJ2-1, with TRBD2 identical over 8 bases. Germline V gives CDR1 LGHNT, CDR2 FRNRAP. The ends lost 7 bases at V and 2 bases at J; junction bases unmatched: 7. CDR3 length: 15 residues. CDR3 DNA: TGTGCTAGTGCAAGTACGGGACTAGCCTACAATGAGCAGTTCTTC. This codes for CASASTGLAYNEQFF. The full variable domain, with the rest looked up from reference TRBV12-5 and TRBJ2-1, is DARVTQTPRHKVTEMGQEVTMRCQPILGHNTVFWYRQTMMQGLELLAYFRNRAPLDDSGMPKDRFSAEMPDATLATLKIQPSEPRDSAVYFCASASTGLAYNEQFFGPGTRLTVL.

To note about this clone: Within the sample, other DNA sequences also encode this same CDR3. The chain has TRBV5-6 and TRBJ1-1; D unclear. CDR1 and CDR2 (germline): SGHDT, YYEEEE. The germline V and J ends were trimmed by 2 bases and 1 base, with 3 bases remaining between them. The CDR3 totals 12 residues. CDR3: CASSLANTEAFF. The CDR3 nucleotides read TGTGCCAGCAGCTTAGCGAACACTGAAGCTTTCTTT.

In this sample, this clone turned up a few times. This chain connects TRBV19 to TRBJ1-1; 7 bases align to TRBD1. There are 15 residues in the CDR3. The V and J ends lost 7 bases and 0 bases, in that order; junction bases with no gene match: 8. Germline V gene data show CDR1 as LNHDA and CDR2 as SQIVND (reference sequence). In DNA, the CDR3 is TGTGCCAGTACAGTCGGACAGGTCATGAACACTGAAGCTTTCTTT. It yields the protein CASTVGQVMNTEAFF.

This rearrangement joins TRBV19 to TRBJ1-1; 7 bases agree with TRBD1. The CDR3 is made up of 15 amino acids. Germline-derived CDR1 and CDR2 are LNHDA and SQIVND (reference sequence). V lost 7 bases and J lost 2; bases outside the gene matches: 10. The chain's CDR3 is CASTFGTELNTEAFF. Here the CDR3 DNA reads TGTGCCAGTACCTTTGGGACAGAGCTTAACACTGAAGCTTTCTTT. Supplemented by reference TRBV19 and TRBJ1-1, the full variable domain reads DGGITQSPKYLFRKEGQNVTLSCEQNLNHDAMYWYRQDPGQGLRLIYYSQIVNDFQKGDIAEGYSVSREKKESFPLTVTSAQKNPTAFYLCASTFGTELNTEAFFGQGTRLTVV.

V and J are TRBV6-6 and TRBJ2-7; TRBD1 agrees at 9 bases. CDR1 MNHNY and CDR2 SVGAGI come from the germline V gene (reference sequence). The CDR3 extends over 15 amino acids. With 4 bases clipped from V and 6 bases from J, the junction kept 10 bases outside the gene matches. The CDR3, as DNA: TGTGCCAGCAGTTTCCCGGGACAGGGTTCGAGCGAGCAGTACTTC. Translated: CASSFPGQGSSEQYF.

The gene calls are TRBV5-1 and TRBJ2-7; 10 bases line up with TRBD2. The germline gives CDR1 SGHRS, CDR2 YFSETQ. The CDR3 is 19 amino acids. The V gene end was trimmed by 4 bases and the J gene end by 0 bases; junction bases not matched to a gene: 16. CDR3 in DNA: TGCGCCAGCAGCCTTGAGACTAGCGGGTGGCTAGGCCCCTCCTACGAGCAGTACTTC. It codes for CASSLETSGWLGPSYEQYF.

Written as DNA, the CDR3 is TGTGCCAGCAGCAAAACAGGGGGCCCCGAGCAGTACTTC. Translation: CASSKTGGPEQYF. The chain carries TRBV7-6 and TRBJ2-7, with 9 nucleotides matching TRBD1. In germline, CDR1 is SGHVS, CDR2 FNYEAQ. The CDR3 runs to 13 residues. V was clipped by 5 bases and J by 6 bases; unmatched bases: 5.

This chain joins TRBV7-6 and TRBJ2-7, with D possibly matching TRBD2 (6 bases). Deletions cut 5 bases from V and 6 bases from J, with 14 bases between. Germline assignment: CDR1 SGHVS and CDR2 FNYEAQ. The CDR3 is made up of 13 amino acids. This chain's CDR3 is CASSPGPEGEQYF. In DNA, the CDR3 is TGTGCCAGCAGCCCGGGACCGGAGGGCGAGCAGTACTTC.

The CDR3 region has the DNA TGTGCCAGCAGTTTGACGCCAGGGGCCTACGAGCAGTACTTC. Its protein product is CASSLTPGAYEQYF. The V and J genes are TRBV6-5 and TRBJ2-7; possibly TRBD1 for D (6 bases). There are 14 residues in the CDR3. Trimming removed 4 bases at V and 2 bases at J, with 12 bases between. The V gene's germline CDR1 is MNHEY and CDR2 SVGAGI.

The V and J genes are TRBV30 and TRBJ2-2; TRBD1 is a possible D gene (5 bases). Trimming removed 3 bases from V and 6 bases from J, with 14 bases in between. CDR3 length equals 14 residues. Germline CDR1 GTSNPN, CDR2 SVGIG (reference sequence). The CDR3 loop reads CAWRSGIFSGELFF. In nucleotides, the CDR3 is TGTGCCTGGAGGTCAGGGATTTTTTCCGGGGAGCTGTTTTTT.